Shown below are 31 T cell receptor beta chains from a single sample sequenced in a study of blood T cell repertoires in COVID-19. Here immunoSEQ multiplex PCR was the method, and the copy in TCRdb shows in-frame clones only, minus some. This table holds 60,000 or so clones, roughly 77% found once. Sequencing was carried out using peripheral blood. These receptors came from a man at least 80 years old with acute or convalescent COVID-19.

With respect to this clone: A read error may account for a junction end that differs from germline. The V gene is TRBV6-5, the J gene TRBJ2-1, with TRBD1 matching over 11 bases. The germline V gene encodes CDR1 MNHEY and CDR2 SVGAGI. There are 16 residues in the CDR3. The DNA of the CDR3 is TGTGCCAGCAGCTACTCCGGGACAGGGGGCTACAATGAGCAGTTCTTC. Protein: CASSYSGTGGYNEQFF.

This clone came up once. The CDR3 sequence is CASSQGGTALNQPQHF. The CDR3 bases are TGTGCCAGCAGTCAGGGTGGGACTGCACTAAATCAGCCCCAGCATTTT. The chain combines TRBV2 with TRBJ1-5; a weak D match, TRBD1 (5 bases). The CDR3 has 16 residues. V lost 5 bases and J 4 bases, leaving 18 bases between the germline ends. Germline V lookup: CDR1 SNHLY, CDR2 FYNNEI.

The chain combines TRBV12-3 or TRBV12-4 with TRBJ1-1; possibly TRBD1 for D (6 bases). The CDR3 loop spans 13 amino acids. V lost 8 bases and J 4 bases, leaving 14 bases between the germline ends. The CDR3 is CASGSRGSTEAFF. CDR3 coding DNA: TGTGCCAGCGGGTCAAGGGGGAGCACTGAAGCTTTCTTT.

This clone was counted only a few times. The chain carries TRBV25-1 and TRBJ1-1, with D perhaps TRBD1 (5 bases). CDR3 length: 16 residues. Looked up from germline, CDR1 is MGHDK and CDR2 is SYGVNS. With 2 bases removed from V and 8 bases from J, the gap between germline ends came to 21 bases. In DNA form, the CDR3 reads TGTGCCAGCAGTGAAATGGGGTACAAGGGGATCCGGGAAGCTTTCTTT. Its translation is CASSEMGYKGIREAFF.

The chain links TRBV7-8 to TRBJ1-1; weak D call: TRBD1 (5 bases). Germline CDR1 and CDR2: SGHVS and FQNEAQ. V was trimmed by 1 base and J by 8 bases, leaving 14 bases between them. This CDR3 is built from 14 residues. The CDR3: CASSLDQGSREAFF. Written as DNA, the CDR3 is TGTGCCAGCAGCTTAGATCAGGGTTCGCGGGAAGCTTTCTTT.

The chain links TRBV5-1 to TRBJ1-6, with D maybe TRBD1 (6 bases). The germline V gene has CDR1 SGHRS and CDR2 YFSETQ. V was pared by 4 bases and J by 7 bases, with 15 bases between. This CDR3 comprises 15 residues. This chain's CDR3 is CASSDRDNRNSPLHF. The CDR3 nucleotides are TGCGCCAGCAGCGACCGGGACAACCGAAATTCACCCCTCCACTTT.

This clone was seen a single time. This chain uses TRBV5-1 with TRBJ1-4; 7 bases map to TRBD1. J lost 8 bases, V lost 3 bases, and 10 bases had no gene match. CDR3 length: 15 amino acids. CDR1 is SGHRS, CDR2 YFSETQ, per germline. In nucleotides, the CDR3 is TGCGCCAGCAGCTCGGTAACAGGGGTCGGCGAAAAACTGTTTTTT. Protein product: CASSSVTGVGEKLFF.

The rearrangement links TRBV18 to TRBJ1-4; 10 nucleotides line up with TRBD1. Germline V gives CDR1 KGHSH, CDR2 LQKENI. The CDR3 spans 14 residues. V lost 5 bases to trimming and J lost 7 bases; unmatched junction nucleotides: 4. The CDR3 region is CASSTRQGAEKLFF. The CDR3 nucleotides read TGTGCCAGCTCAACTAGACAGGGGGCTGAAAAACTGTTTTTT. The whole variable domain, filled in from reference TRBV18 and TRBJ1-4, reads NAGVMQNPRHLVRRRGQEARLRCSPMKGHSHVYWYRQLPEEGLKFMVYLQKENIIDESGMPKERFSAEFPKEGPSILRIQQVVRGDSAAYFCASSTRQGAEKLFFGSGTQLSVL.

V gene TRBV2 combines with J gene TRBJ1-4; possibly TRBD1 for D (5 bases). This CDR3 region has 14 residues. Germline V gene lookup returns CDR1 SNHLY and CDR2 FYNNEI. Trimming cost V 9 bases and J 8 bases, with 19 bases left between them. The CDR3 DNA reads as TGTGCCAGTACCGGGACCCCGGGAGGGGAAAAACTGTTTTTT. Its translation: CASTGTPGGEKLFF.

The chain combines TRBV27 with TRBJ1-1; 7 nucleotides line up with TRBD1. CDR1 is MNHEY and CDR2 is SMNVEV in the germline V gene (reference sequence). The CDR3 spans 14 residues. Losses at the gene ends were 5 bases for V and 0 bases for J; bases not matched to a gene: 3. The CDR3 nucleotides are TGTGCCAGCAGTCCAGGGGGGTTGAACACTGAAGCTTTCTTT. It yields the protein CASSPGGLNTEAFF.

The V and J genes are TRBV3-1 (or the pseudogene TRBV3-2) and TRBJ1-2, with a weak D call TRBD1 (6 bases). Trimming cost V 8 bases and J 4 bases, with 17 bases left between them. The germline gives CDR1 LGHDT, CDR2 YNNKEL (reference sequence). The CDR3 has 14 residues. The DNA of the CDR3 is TGTGCCAGCCGAGCTAGGGGGGGCCCCTATGGCTACACCTTC. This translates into CASRARGGPYGYTF.

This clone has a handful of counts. CDR3 sequence reads: CASSANKQVYTEAFF. Written as DNA, the CDR3 is TGTGCCAGCAGTGCCAACAAACAGGTGTACACTGAAGCTTTCTTT. The chain couples TRBV28 to TRBJ1-1, with D maybe TRBD1 (5 bases). The CDR3 loop spans 15 amino acids. CDR1 and CDR2 from the germline V gene are MDHEN and SYDVKM. The germline V and J ends were trimmed by 5 bases and 3 bases, with 16 bases remaining between them.

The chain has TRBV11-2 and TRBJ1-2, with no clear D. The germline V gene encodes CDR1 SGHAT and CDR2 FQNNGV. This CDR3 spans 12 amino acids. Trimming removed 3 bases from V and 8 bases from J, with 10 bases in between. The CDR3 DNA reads TGTGCCAGCAGCTTTCGAGGCGGCGGCTACACCTTC. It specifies CASSFRGGGYTF.

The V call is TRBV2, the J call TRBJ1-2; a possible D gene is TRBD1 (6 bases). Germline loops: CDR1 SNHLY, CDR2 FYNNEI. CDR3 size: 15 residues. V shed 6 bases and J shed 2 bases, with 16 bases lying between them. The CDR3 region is CASREDRGGNYGYTF. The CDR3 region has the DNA TGTGCCAGCAGGGAGGACCGGGGGGGCAACTATGGCTACACCTTC.

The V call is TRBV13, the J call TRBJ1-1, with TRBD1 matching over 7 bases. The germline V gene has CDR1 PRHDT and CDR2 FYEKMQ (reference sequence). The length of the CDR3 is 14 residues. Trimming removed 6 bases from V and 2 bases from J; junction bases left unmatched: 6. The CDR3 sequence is CASSEGGVNTEAFF. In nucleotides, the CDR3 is TGTGCCAGCAGTGAAGGGGGCGTCAACACTGAAGCTTTCTTT.

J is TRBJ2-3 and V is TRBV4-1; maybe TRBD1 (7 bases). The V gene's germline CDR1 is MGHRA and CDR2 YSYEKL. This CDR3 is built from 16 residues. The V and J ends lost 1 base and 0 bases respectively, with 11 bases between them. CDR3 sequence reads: CASSQARGVSTDTQYF. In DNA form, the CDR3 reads TGCGCCAGCAGCCAAGCCAGGGGGGTTAGCACAGATACGCAGTATTTT.

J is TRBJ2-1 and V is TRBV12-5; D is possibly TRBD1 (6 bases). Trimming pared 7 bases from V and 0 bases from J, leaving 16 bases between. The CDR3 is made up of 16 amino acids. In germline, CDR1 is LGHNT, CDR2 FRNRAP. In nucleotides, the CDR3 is TGTGCTAGTGAATTATCTGGACAGTCCTCCTACAATGAGCAGTTCTTC. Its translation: CASELSGQSSYNEQFF.

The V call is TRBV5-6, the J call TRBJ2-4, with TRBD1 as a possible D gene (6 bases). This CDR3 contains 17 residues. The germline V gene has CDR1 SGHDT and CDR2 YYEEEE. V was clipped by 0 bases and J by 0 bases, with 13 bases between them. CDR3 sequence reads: CASSLEGGSLAKNIQYF. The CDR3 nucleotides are TGTGCCAGCAGCTTGGAAGGGGGTTCACTAGCCAAAAACATTCAGTACTTC.

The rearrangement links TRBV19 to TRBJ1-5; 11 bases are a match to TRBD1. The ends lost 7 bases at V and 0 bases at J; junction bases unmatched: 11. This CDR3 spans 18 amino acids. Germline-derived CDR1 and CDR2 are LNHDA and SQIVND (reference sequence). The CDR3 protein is CASTLRTGGKGSNQPQHF. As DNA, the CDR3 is TGTGCCAGTACCCTAAGGACAGGGGGCAAGGGTAGCAATCAGCCCCAGCATTTT.

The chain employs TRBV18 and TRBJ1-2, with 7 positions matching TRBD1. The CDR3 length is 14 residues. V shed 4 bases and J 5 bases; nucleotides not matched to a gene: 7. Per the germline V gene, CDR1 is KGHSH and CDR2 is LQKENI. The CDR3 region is CASSRTTGNYGYTF. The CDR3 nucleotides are TGTGCCAGCTCACGAACGACAGGGAATTATGGCTACACCTTC.

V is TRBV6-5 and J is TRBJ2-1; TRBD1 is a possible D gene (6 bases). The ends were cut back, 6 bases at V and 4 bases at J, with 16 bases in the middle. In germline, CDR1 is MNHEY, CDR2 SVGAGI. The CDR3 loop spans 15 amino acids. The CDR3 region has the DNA TGTGCCAGCAGACAAAACCGGGACATATACAATGAGCAGTTCTTC. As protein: CASRQNRDIYNEQFF.

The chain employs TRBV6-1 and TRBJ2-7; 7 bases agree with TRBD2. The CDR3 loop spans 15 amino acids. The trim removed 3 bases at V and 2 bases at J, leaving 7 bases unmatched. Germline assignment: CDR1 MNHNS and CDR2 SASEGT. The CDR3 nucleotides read TGTGCCAGCAGTGACATTGCGGGGGAGACCTACGAGCAGTACTTC. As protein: CASSDIAGETYEQYF.

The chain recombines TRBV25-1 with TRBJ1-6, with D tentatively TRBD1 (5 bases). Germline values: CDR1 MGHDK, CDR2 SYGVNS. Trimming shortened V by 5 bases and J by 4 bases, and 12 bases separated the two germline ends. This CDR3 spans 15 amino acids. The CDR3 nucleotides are TGTGCCAGCAGTAATCCAGGGCTTTATAATTCACCCCTCCACTTT. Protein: CASSNPGLYNSPLHF.

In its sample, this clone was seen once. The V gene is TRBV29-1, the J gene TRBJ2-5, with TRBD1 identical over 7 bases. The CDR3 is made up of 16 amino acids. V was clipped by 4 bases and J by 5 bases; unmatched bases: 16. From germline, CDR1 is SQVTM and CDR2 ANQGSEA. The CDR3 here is CSVVLVLDFRGETQYF. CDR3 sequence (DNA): TGCAGCGTTGTATTGGTCTTGGACTTCAGGGGGGAGACCCAGTACTTC.

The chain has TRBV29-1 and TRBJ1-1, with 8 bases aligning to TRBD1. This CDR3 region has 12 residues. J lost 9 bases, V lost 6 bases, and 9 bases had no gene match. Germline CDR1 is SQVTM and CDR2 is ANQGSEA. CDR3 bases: TGCAGCGTACGGACAGGGCTGGCGAAAGCTTTCTTT. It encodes CSVRTGLAKAFF. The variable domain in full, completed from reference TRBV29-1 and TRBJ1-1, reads SAVISQKPSRDICQRGTSLTIQCQVDSQVTMMFWYRQQPGQSLTLIATANQGSEATYESGFVIDKFPISRPNLTFSTLTVSNMSPEDSSIYLCSVRTGLAKAFFGQGTRLTVV.

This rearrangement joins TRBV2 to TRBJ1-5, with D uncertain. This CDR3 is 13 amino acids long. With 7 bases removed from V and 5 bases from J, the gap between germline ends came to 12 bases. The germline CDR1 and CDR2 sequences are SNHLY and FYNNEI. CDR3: CASNPRRDQPQHF. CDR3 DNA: TGTGCCAGCAACCCCCGGAGAGATCAGCCCCAGCATTTT.

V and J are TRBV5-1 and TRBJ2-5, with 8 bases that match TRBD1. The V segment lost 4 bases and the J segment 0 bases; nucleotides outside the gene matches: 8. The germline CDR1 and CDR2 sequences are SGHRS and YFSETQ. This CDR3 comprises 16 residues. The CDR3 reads CASSGGTGGYQETQYF. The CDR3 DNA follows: TGCGCCAGCAGCGGCGGGACAGGCGGGTACCAAGAGACCCAGTACTTC.

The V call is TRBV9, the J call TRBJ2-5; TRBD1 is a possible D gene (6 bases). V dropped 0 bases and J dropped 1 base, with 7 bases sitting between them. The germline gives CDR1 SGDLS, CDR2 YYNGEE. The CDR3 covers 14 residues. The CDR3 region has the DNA TGTGCCAGCAGCGTAGGGACAGCCCAAGAGACCCAGTACTTC. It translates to CASSVGTAQETQYF. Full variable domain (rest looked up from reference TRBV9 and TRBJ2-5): DSGVTQTPKHLITATGQRVTLRCSPRSGDLSVYWYQQSLDQGLQFLIQYYNGEERAKGNILERFSAQQFPDLHSELNLSSLELGDSALYFCASSVGTAQETQYFGPGTRLLVL.

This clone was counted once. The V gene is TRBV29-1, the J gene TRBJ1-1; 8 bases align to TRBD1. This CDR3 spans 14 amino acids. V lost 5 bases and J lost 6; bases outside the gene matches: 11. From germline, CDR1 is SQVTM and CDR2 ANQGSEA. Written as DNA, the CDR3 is TGCAGCGTTTCCTGGACAGGGCGTAGAGCTGAAGCTTTCTTT. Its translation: CSVSWTGRRAEAFF.

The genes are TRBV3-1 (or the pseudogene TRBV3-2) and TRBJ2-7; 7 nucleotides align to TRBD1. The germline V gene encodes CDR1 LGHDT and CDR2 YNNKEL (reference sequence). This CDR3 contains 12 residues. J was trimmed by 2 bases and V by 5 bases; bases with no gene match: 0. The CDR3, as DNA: TGTGCCAGCAGCAGGGGGCCCTACGAGCAGTACTTC. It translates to CASSRGPYEQYF.

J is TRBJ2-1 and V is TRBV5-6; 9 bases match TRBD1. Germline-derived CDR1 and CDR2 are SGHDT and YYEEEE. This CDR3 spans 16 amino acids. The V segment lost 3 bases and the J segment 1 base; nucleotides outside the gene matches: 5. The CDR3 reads CASSSIQGASYNEQFF. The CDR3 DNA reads TGTGCCAGCAGCTCCATACAGGGGGCGTCCTACAATGAGCAGTTCTTC.